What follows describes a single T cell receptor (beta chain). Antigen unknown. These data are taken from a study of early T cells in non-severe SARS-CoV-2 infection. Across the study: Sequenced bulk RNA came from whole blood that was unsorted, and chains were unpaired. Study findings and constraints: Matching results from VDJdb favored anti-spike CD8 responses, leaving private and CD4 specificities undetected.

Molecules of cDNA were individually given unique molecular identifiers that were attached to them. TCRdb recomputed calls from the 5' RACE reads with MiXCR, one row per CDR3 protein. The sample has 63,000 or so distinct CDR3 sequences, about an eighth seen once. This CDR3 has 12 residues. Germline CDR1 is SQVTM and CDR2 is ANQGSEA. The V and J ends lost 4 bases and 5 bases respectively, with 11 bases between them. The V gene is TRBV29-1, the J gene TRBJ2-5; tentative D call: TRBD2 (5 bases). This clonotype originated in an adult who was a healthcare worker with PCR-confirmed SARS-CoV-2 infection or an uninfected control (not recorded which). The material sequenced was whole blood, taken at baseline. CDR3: CSVAEGDETQYF. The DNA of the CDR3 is TGCAGCGTTGCTGAGGGCGACGAGACCCAGTACTTC.